This record covers a single T cell receptor (beta chain). Antigen specificity is unknown. This sample is drawn from a study of cytomegalovirus exposure and HLA in healthy donors. The CDR3 is 15 amino acids. The germline gives CDR1 SGHNT, CDR2 YYREEE (reference sequence). V lost 4 bases and J 0 bases, leaving 11 bases between the germline ends. Sequencing was performed with immunoSEQ multiplex PCR; in TCRdb, only in-frame clones are kept and a portion is missing. The table includes roughly 250,000 clones, more than 75% detected once. General study points: Cytomegalovirus-associated TCR beta chains were listed, numbering under 200. Reports credit the classifier with highly specific, highly sensitive diagnosis of cytomegalovirus status. Most TCR sequences proved rare, with some public TCRs found in many donors.

While the first cohort had 500 to 700 subjects, the donors belonged to the separate validation cohort of roughly 130 subjects. The V gene is TRBV5-4, the J gene TRBJ2-1; weak D call: TRBD1 (5 bases). This receptor was identified in a woman aged 25 to 45 in good health and CMV-seropositive. The specimen was PBMCs. In DNA, the CDR3 is TGTGCCAGCAGCCCGGAAGGGGTCTCCTACAATGAGCAGTTCTTC. This sequence encodes CASSPEGVSYNEQFF.